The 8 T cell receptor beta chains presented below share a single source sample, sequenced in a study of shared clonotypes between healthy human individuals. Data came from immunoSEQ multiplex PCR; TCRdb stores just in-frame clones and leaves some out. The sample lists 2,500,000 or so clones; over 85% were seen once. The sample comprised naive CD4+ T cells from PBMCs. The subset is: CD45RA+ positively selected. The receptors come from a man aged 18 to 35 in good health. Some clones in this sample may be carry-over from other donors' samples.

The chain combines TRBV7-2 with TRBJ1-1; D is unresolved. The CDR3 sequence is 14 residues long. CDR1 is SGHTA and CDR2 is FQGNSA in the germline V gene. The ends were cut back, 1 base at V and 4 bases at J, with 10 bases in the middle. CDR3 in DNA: TGTGCCAGCAGCTTAGGGATGTCGATCACTGAAGCTTTCTTT. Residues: CASSLGMSITEAFF.

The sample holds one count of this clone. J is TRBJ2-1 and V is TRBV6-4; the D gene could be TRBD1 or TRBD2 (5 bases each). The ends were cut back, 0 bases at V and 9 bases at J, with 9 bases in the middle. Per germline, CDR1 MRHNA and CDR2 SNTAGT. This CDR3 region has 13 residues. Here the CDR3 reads CASSDSTGTEQFF. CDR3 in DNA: TGTGCCAGCAGTGACTCGACCGGGACTGAGCAGTTCTTC.

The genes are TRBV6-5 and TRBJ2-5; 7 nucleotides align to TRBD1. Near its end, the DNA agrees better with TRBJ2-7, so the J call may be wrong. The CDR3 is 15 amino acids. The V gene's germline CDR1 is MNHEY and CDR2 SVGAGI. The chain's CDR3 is CASSLRDRATYEQYF. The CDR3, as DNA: TGTGCCAGCAGTCTTAGAGACAGGGCAACCTACGAGCAGTACTTC.

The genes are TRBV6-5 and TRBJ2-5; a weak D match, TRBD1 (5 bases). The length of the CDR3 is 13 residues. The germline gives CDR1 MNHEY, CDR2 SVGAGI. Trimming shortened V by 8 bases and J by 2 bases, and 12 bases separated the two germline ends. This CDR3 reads CASHSTVQETQYF. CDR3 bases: TGTGCCAGCCACTCGACAGTTCAAGAGACCCAGTACTTC.

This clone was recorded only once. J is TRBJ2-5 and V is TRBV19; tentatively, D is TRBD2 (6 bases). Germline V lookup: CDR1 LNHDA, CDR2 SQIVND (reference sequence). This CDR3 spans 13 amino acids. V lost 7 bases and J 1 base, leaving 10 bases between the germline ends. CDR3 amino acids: CASMPGVQETQYF. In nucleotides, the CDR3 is TGTGCCAGTATGCCGGGGGTCCAAGAGACCCAGTACTTC.

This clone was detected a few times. The CDR3 loop reads CASSQRVNTEAFF. CDR3 nucleotides: TGTGCCAGCAGCCAGAGGGTGAACACTGAAGCTTTCTTT. The genes are TRBV4-2 and TRBJ1-1; D call uncertain. CDR1 LGHNA and CDR2 YNFKEQ come from the germline V gene. This CDR3 has 13 residues. Trimming left V 3 bases short and J 0 bases short, with 5 bases between.

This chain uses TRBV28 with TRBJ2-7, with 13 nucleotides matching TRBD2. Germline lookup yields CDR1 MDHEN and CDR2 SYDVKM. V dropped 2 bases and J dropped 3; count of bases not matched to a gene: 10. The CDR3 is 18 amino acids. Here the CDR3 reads CASSLPRLAGGPNYEQYF. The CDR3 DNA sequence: TGTGCCAGCAGTTTACCCCGACTAGCGGGAGGCCCCAACTACGAGCAGTACTTC.

The CDR3, as DNA: TGTGCCAGCAACGCCGCATTCGAGGGAAATTCACCCCTCCACTTT. Its protein product is CASNAAFEGNSPLHF. The chain carries TRBV4-2 and TRBJ1-6; D gene ambiguous. Trimming cost V 7 bases and J 7 bases, with 17 bases left between them. The CDR3 sequence is 15 residues long. Looked up from germline, CDR1 is LGHNA and CDR2 is YNFKEQ.